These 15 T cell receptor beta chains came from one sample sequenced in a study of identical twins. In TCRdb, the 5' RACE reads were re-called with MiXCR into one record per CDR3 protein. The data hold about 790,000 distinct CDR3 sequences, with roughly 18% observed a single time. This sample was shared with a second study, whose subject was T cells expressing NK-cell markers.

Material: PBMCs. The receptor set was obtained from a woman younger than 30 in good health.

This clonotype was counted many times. This CDR3 reads CATSDPSRDDNEQFF. CDR3 nucleotides: TGTGCCACCAGTGATCCCTCCCGGGACGACAATGAGCAGTTCTTC. This chain connects TRBV24-1 to TRBJ2-1; D could derive from TRBD1 or TRBD2 (5 bases each). Trimming removed 3 bases from V and 5 bases from J, with 13 bases in between. Germline CDR1 KGHDR, CDR2 SFDVKD. The CDR3 is made up of 15 amino acids.

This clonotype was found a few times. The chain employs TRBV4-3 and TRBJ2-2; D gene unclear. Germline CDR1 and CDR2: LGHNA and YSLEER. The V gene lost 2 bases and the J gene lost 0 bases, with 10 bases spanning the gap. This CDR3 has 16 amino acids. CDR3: CASSQRVLPNTGELFF. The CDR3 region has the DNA TGCGCCAGCAGCCAACGGGTGTTACCGAACACCGGGGAGCTGTTTTTT.

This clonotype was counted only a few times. The CDR3 region has the DNA TGTGCCACCAGTGATGCCGCGAATACGCAGTATTTT. Translating it yields CATSDAANTQYF. This chain uses TRBV24-1 with TRBJ2-3; the D is unclear. Germline CDR1 is KGHDR and CDR2 is SFDVKD. The CDR3 contains 12 residues. V was cut by 3 bases and J by 7 bases, with 7 bases left in between.

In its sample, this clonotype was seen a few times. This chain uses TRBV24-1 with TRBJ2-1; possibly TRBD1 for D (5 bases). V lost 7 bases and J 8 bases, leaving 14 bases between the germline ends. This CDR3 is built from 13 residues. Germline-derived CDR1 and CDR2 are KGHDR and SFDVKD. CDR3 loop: CATRGRGFDEQFF. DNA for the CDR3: TGTGCCACCAGGGGAAGGGGTTTCGATGAGCAGTTCTTC.

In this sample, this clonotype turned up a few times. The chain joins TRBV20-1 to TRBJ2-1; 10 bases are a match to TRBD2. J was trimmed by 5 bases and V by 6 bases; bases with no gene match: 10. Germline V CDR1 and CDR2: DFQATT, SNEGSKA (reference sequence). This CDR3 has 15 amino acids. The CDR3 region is CSASTGTSDHNEQFF. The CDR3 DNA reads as TGCAGTGCCAGTACCGGGACTAGCGACCACAATGAGCAGTTCTTC.

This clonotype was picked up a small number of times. As DNA, the CDR3 is TGTGCCAGCAGTGAATGGGGGGGGCACGGGACGCCCCTCCACTTT. Amino acid sequence: CASSEWGGHGTPLHF. The chain has TRBV25-1 and TRBJ1-6; TRBD1 might be the D (6 bases). V was cut by 1 base and J by 13 bases, with 17 bases left in between. The CDR3 is 15 residues long. The germline CDR1 and CDR2 sequences are MGHDK and SYGVNS.

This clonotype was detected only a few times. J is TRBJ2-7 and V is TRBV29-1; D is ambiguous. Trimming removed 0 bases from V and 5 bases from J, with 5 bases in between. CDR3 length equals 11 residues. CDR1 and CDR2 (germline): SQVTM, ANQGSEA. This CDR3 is CSVEDPNEQYF. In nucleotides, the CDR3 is TGCAGCGTTGAAGATCCCAACGAGCAGTACTTC.

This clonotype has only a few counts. Written as DNA, the CDR3 is TGCGCCAGCAGCTTGAGACAGCCCTTTAGTGGGGCCAACGTCCTGACTTTC. Its translation is CASSLRQPFSGANVLTF. This sequence joins TRBV5-1 and TRBJ2-6; D may be TRBD1 (5 bases). Germline values: CDR1 SGHRS, CDR2 YFSETQ. This CDR3 is built from 17 residues. V was trimmed by 1 base and J by 3 bases, leaving 14 bases between them.

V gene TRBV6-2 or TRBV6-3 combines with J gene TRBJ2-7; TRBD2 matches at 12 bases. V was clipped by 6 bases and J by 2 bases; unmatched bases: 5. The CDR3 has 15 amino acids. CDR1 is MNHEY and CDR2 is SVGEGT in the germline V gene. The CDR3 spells CASSRLAGAPYEQYF. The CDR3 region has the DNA TGTGCCAGCAGCCGACTAGCGGGAGCTCCCTACGAGCAGTACTTC.

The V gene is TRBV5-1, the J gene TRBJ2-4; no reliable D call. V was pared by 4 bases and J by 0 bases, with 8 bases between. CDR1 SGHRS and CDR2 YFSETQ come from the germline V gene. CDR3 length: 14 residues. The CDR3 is CASSVTIAKNIQYF. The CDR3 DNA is TGCGCCAGCAGCGTGACAATAGCCAAAAACATTCAGTACTTC.

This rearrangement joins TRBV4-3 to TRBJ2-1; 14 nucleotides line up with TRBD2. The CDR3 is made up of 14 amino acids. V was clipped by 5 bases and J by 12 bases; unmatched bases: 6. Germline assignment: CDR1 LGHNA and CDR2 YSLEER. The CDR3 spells CASSEGLAGVGQFF. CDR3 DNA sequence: TGCGCCAGCAGCGAGGGACTAGCGGGAGTTGGGCAGTTCTTC.

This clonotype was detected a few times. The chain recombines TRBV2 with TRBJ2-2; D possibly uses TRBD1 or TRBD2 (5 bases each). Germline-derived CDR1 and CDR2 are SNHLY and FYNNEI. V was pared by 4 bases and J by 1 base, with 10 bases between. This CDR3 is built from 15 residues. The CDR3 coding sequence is TGTGCCAGCAGTGCGAGGGGCCTGAACACCGGGGAGCTGTTTTTT. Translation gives CASSARGLNTGELFF.

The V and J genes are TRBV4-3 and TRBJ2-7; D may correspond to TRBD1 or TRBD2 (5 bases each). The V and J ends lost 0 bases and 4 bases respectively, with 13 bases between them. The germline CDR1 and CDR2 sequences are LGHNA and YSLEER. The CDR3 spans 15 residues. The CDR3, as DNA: TGCGCCAGCAGCCAAGAATCGTGGGGGAGTTACGAGCAGTACTTC. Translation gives CASSQESWGSYEQYF.

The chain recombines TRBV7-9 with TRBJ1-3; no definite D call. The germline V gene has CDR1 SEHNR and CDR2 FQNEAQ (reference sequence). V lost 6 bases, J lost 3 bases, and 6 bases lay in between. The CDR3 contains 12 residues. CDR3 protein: CASSILGNTIYF. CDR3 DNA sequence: TGTGCCAGCAGTATTCTTGGAAACACCATATATTTT.

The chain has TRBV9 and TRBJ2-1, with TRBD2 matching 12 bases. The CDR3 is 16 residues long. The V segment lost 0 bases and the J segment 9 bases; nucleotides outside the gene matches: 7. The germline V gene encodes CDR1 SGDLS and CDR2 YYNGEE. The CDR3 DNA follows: TGTGCCAGCAGCGTAGCGACTAGCGGGGGTGACGGTGAGCAGTTCTTC. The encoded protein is CASSVATSGGDGEQFF.